This T cell receptor beta chain derives from a study of blood T cell repertoires in COVID-19. About the study: COVID-19 samples collected from the United States, Italy and Spain covered acute and convalescent phases. PBMCs, B-cell-depleted T cells, or T cells provided the cDNA or gDNA that made up the material.

In the authors' methods: Nucleated cell number was recorded as an estimate derived from reference gene primer amplification. Generated by immunoSEQ multiplex PCR, the TCRdb table keeps only in-frame clones and is missing some. The V and J calls and the clone size are those of that table, but D and trimming were determined from the DNA. The table lists some 66,000 clones, about 86% of them singletons, with approximately 7% in the top ten. Sample: peripheral blood. The clonotype comes from a man in his fifties with active COVID-19.

In nucleotides, the CDR3 is TGCGCCAGCAGCACAGGGGCGAATCAGCCCCAGCATTTT. It yields the protein CASSTGANQPQHF. The V gene is TRBV5-1, the J gene TRBJ1-5; 7 bases match TRBD1. Trimming at V came to 4 bases and at J to 4 bases, leaving 2 bases not matched to a gene. Germline V gene sequence: CDR1 SGHRS, CDR2 YFSETQ. This CDR3 has 13 amino acids.